This T cell receptor (beta chain) was captured by sequencing in a study of technical replicates of blood from a few donors. Looked up from germline, CDR1 is SGHDT and CDR2 is YYEEEE. The CDR3 runs 12 residues. V lost 10 bases to trimming and J lost 1 base; unmatched junction nucleotides: 2. TCRdb's copy holds only in-frame clones and misses some; the assay was immunoSEQ multiplex PCR. Among some 91,000 clones listed, approximately 94% were seen once. The clonotype originates from a human donor in good health. V usage is TRBV5-6 and J usage is TRBJ2-3, with 8 bases fitting TRBD2. Sequencing input: T cells isolated from PBMCs. CDR3 amino acids: CASGGGTDTQYF. Here the CDR3 DNA reads TGTGCCTCGGGGGGGGGCACAGATACGCAGTATTTT.